Only a few counts were recorded for the clone carrying this T cell receptor beta chain. The antigen is undetermined. The data derive from a study of T cell repertoires in cytomegalovirus infection. The CDR3 runs 15 residues. Looked up from germline, CDR1 is SGHNT and CDR2 is YYREEE (reference sequence). Trimming removed 4 bases from V and 2 bases from J, with 13 bases in between. TCRdb reprocessed the reads with MiXCR, giving one entry per CDR3 protein. The sample holds fewer than 950,000 distinct CDR3 sequences; about 30% are singletons and the top ten take around 12%. The genes are TRBV5-4 and TRBJ1-3; D possibly corresponds to TRBD1 (5 bases). The starting material was cultured CD8+ T cells from PBMCs, obtained from culture after CMV antigen stimulation. The sequence derives from a human donor in good health (CMV status not recorded). Some clones in this sample may be carry-over from other donors' samples. CDR3 region: CASSPEAGTGNTIYF. CDR3 in DNA: TGTGCCAGCAGCCCAGAGGCAGGGACTGGAAACACCATATATTTT.